The 13 T cell receptor beta chains below come from one sample, sequenced in a study of shared clonotypes between healthy human individuals (dated by TCRdb to 2018 to 2021). The method behind the library was the immunoSEQ multiplex PCR assay. As stored in TCRdb, this immuneACCESS dataset retains in-frame rearrangements with V and J assigned. A fraction of the clones does not appear; measured against another copy, unresolved V genes explain less than half of the discrepancy, and the remainder lacks a known reason. Across this sample there are approximately 620,000 clones, with 97% seen only once. Roughly 0.055% of the sample goes to the ten largest clones. Sequenced sample: naive CD4+ T cells sorted from blood. The cell subset or site label corresponds to: CD45RA+ positively selected. The source is a woman in her 30s in good health.

This sequence joins TRBV7-6 and TRBJ1-3, with no clear D. CDR1 and CDR2 (germline): SGHVS, FNYEAQ. This CDR3 contains 14 residues. V lost 3 bases to trimming and J lost 0 bases, with 6 bases between them. In DNA, the CDR3 is TGTGCCAGCAGCTTCCGCGCCTCTGGAAACACCATATATTTT. Amino acid sequence: CASSFRASGNTIYF.

V gene TRBV5-1 combines with J gene TRBJ2-5; 7 positions agree with TRBD1. CDR1 and CDR2 (germline): SGHRS, YFSETQ. Trimming took 0 bases from V and 4 from J; bases not matched to a gene: 3. This CDR3 comprises 14 residues. DNA for the CDR3: TGCGCCAGCAGCTTGGGAGGGGGCGCAGAGACCCAGTACTTC. Its translation: CASSLGGGAETQYF.

This clone showed up just a few times. The V gene is TRBV19, the J gene TRBJ2-3, with D possibly being TRBD2 (6 bases). V lost 1 base, J lost 0 bases, and 11 bases lay in between. The CDR3 has 16 residues. From germline, CDR1 is LNHDA and CDR2 SQIVND (reference sequence). The CDR3 DNA reads TGTGCCAGTAGTATAGGAGTAGCGGCTAGCACAGATACGCAGTATTTT. It specifies CASSIGVAASTDTQYF.

The V call is TRBV7-9, the J call TRBJ2-2; D unclear. The CDR3 covers 13 residues. Trimming shortened V by 6 bases and J by 5 bases, and 10 bases separated the two germline ends. Looked up from germline, CDR1 is SEHNR and CDR2 is FQNEAQ (reference sequence). The CDR3 loop is CASRRPWTGELFF. As DNA, the CDR3 is TGTGCCAGCAGGCGACCCTGGACCGGGGAGCTGTTTTTT.

This chain uses TRBV7-9 with TRBJ2-7; D unresolved. This CDR3 is 13 amino acids long. Trimming pared 3 bases from V and 0 bases from J, leaving 6 bases between. The germline CDR1 and CDR2 sequences are SEHNR and FQNEAQ (reference sequence). The CDR3 DNA sequence: TGTGCCAGCAGCTTGGTAAACTCCTACGAGCAGTACTTC. Translated, it gives CASSLVNSYEQYF. The entire variable domain, with the rest obtained from reference TRBV7-9 and TRBJ2-7, is as follows: DTGVSQNPRHKITKRGQNVTFRCDPISEHNRLYWYRQTLGQGPEFLTYFQNEAQLEKSRLLSDRFSAERPKGSFSTLEIQRTEQGDSAMYLCASSLVNSYEQYFGPGTRLTVT.

This CDR3 reads CASSSLGQGVIEKLFF. In nucleotides, the CDR3 is TGTGCCAGCAGCAGCCTGGGACAGGGGGTAATCGAAAAACTGTTTTTT. The rearrangement joins TRBV28 to TRBJ1-4, with 11 bases matching TRBD1. In germline, CDR1 is MDHEN, CDR2 SYDVKM. V lost 6 bases, J lost 8 bases, and 11 bases stayed unmatched. The CDR3 is 16 amino acids.

The chain links TRBV29-1 to TRBJ2-1; 12 bases are a match to TRBD2. Germline V gives CDR1 SQVTM, CDR2 ANQGSEA. Germline trimming cut 7 bases from V and 8 bases from J; bases unmatched to any gene: 15. This CDR3 has 16 residues. As DNA, the CDR3 is TGCAGCGCTAGCCTGAGGACTAGCGGGACGGGCGATGAGCAGTTCTTC. It translates to CSASLRTSGTGDEQFF.

This chain connects TRBV28 to TRBJ2-3; 14 nucleotides match TRBD2. The CDR3 totals 17 residues. V was clipped by 5 bases and J by 6 bases; unmatched bases: 10. CDR1 is MDHEN and CDR2 is SYDVKM in the germline V gene. The CDR3 loop reads CASSPPGLAGVRDTQYF. The CDR3 nucleotides read TGTGCCAGCAGTCCCCCGGGACTAGCGGGAGTTCGGGATACGCAGTATTTT.

This chain connects TRBV28 to TRBJ1-2, with D possibly being TRBD1 (5 bases). Per the germline V gene, CDR1 is MDHEN and CDR2 is SYDVKM. The germline V and J ends were trimmed by 6 bases and 4 bases, with 18 bases remaining between them. This CDR3 comprises 15 residues. CDR3 amino acids: CASSPDPGRPYGYTF. DNA of the CDR3: TGTGCCAGCAGCCCGGACCCAGGGAGACCCTATGGCTACACCTTC.

This clone was found once. The chain is built from TRBV11-1 and TRBJ2-5; maybe TRBD2 (6 bases). Germline V gene sequence: CDR1 SGHAT, CDR2 FQDESV (reference sequence). V shed 5 bases and J shed 4 bases, with 17 bases lying between them. The CDR3 has 15 amino acids. This CDR3 is CASSPPPGVGETQYF. DNA for the CDR3: TGTGCCAGCAGCCCCCCTCCGGGAGTCGGAGAGACCCAGTACTTC.

The chain employs TRBV28 and TRBJ1-5, with D perhaps matching TRBD1 (5 bases). CDR1 and CDR2 (germline): MDHEN, SYDVKM. CDR3 length equals 14 residues. V lost 9 bases and J 4 bases, leaving 16 bases between the germline ends. This CDR3 reads CARGGVDGNQPQHF. The CDR3 DNA reads TGTGCCAGGGGGGGGGTGGACGGTAATCAGCCCCAGCATTTT.

This clone showed up just once. The chain uses TRBV28 and TRBJ1-5; 8 bases fit TRBD1. Germline CDR1 is MDHEN and CDR2 is SYDVKM. CDR3 length equals 16 residues. Trimming removed 3 bases from V and 1 base from J; junction bases left unmatched: 5. CDR3 coding DNA: TGTGCCAGCAGTTTTGTCAGGGGGCTGAGCAATCAGCCCCAGCATTTT. Amino acids: CASSFVRGLSNQPQHF.

The rearrangement joins TRBV27 to TRBJ2-3; D might be TRBD1 or TRBD2, each matching 5 bases. V was cut by 2 bases and J by 1 base, with 13 bases left in between. The germline V gene encodes CDR1 MNHEY and CDR2 SMNVEV (reference sequence). There are 16 residues in the CDR3. In DNA, the CDR3 is TGTGCCAGCAGTTTAATAGCGACAGCCGGCACAGATACGCAGTATTTT. This codes for CASSLIATAGTDTQYF.